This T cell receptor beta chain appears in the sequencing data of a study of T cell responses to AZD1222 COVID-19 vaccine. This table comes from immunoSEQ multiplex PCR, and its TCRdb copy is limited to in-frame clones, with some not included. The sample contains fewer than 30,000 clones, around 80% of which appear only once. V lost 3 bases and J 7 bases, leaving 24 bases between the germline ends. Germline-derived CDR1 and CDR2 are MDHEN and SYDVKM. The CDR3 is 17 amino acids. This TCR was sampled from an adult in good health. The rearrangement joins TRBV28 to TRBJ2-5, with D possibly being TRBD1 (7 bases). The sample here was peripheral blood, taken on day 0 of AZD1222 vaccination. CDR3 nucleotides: TGTGCCAGCAGTTTTGGTCGGAGCAGGGGGGCGTTAGGGACCCAGTACTTC. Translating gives CASSFGRSRGALGTQYF.